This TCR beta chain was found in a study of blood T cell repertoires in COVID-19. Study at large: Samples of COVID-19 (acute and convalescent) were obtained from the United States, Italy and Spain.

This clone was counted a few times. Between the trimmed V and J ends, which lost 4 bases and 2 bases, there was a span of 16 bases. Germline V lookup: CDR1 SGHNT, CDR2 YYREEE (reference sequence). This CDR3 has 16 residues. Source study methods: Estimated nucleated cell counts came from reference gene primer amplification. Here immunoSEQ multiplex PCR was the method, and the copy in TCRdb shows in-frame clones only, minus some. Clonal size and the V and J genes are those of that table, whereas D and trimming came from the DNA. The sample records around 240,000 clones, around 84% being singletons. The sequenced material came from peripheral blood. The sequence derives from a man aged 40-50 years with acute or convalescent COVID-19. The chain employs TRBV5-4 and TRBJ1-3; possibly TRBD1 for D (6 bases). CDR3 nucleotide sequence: TGTGCCAGCAGCGGCCAGGGGAAGGGAACTGGAAACACCATATATTTT. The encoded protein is CASSGQGKGTGNTIYF.